These T cell receptor beta chains were read from a single sample in a study of early T cells in non-severe SARS-CoV-2 infection. One entry per CDR3 protein results from TCRdb running MiXCR on the 5' RACE reads. The repertoire holds about 52,000 distinct CDR3 sequences, with 8% to 8.5% as singletons. The sequencing sample was made of whole blood. The receptors stem from an adult who was a healthcare worker with PCR-confirmed SARS-CoV-2 infection or an uninfected control (not recorded which). CDR3s include the opening cysteine and the closing phenylalanine or tryptophan. The D gene is left open where the match is weak. Clone size is given for some rows only: seen once, a few or many times, or a class if the clone is expanded.

clone_size | d_call | j_call | v_call | cdr3_aa | cdr3_nt
many | TRBD1 | TRBJ1-3 | TRBV9 | CASSAGTEGSGNTIYF | TGTGCCAGCAGCGCGGGGACAGAAGGCTCTGGAAACACCATATATTTT
- | TRBD1 | TRBJ1-1 | TRBV10-2 | CAGGWTGSEAFF | TGCGCCGGCGGGTGGACAGGTTCTGAAGCTTTCTTT
few | - | TRBJ2-5 | TRBV7-2 | CASSQGSARETQYF | TGTGCCAGCAGCCAGGGGTCCGCCCGAGAGACCCAGTACTTC
few | - | TRBJ2-7 | TRBV27 | CASSRQVLYEQYF | TGTGCCAGCAGCCGACAGGTTTTGTACGAGCAGTACTTC
many | - | TRBJ2-7 | TRBV5-4 | CASSLSGPDEQYF | TGTGCCAGCAGCTTGAGCGGGCCCGACGAGCAGTACTTC
many | - | TRBJ2-1 | TRBV6-6 | CASRGGLRGEQFF | TGTGCCAGCAGGGGCGGGTTACGAGGCGAGCAGTTCTTC
few | - | TRBJ2-1 | TRBV4-3 | CASSQRVYNEQFF | TGCGCCAGCAGCCAACGGGTTTACAATGAGCAGTTCTTC
- | TRBD1 | TRBJ2-5 | TRBV7-9 | CASSLPRQGQETQYF | TGTGCCAGCAGCCTACCCCGACAGGGCCAAGAGACCCAGTACTTC
many | - | TRBJ1-5 | TRBV6-5 | CASSLSTWGQPQHF | TGTGCCAGCAGCCTTTCGACCTGGGGTCAGCCCCAGCATTTT
- | TRBD2 | TRBJ2-3 | TRBV9 | CASSVLAGVPTDTQYF | TGTGCCAGCAGCGTGCTAGCGGGAGTCCCCACAGATACGCAGTATTTT
few | - | TRBJ2-7 | TRBV10-1 | CASSGLRNGEQYF | TGCGCCAGCAGTGGTTTAAGGAATGGCGAGCAGTACTTC
- | - | TRBJ1-5 | TRBV20-1 | CSARAGFSQPQHF | TGCAGTGCTAGAGCTGGATTTAGTCAGCCCCAGCATTTT
few | - | TRBJ2-6 | TRBV23-1 | CASSQFPDSEYSGANVLTF | TGCGCCAGCAGTCAATTTCCTGACAGTGAATACTCTGGGGCCAACGTCCTGACTTTC
few | - | TRBJ1-1 | TRBV18 | CASSGLAEGLNTEAFF | TGTGCCAGCTCAGGACTTGCAGAGGGATTGAACACTGAAGCTTTCTTT
- | TRBD1 | TRBJ1-2 | TRBV30 | CAWSEDRVYGYTF | TGTGCCTGGAGTGAGGACAGGGTCTATGGCTACACCTTC
few | - | TRBJ2-7 | TRBV30 | CAWSVLQWGDEQYF | TGTGCCTGGAGTGTACTACAGTGGGGGGACGAGCAGTACTTC
- | - | TRBJ2-7 | TRBV5-8 | CASTPGHSYEQYF | TGTGCCAGCACCCCGGGACACTCCTACGAGCAGTACTTC
- | TRBD1 | TRBJ2-7 | TRBV20-1 | CSARDPDRAYEQYF | TGCAGTGCTAGAGACCCGGACAGGGCTTATGAGCAGTACTTC
many | - | TRBJ1-1 | TRBV12-2 | CASRLARGQGNTEAFF | TGTGCAAGTCGCTTAGCGCGGGGACAGGGGAACACTGAAGCTTTCTTT
few | - | TRBJ1-2 | TRBV18 | CASSPNLGDGYTF | TGTGCCAGCTCACCAAATCTCGGGGATGGCTACACCTTC
few | - | TRBJ1-1 | TRBV9 | CASSPRSRLLGEAFF | TGTGCCAGCAGCCCACGCTCACGGCTTCTTGGTGAAGCTTTCTTT
few | - | TRBJ2-1 | TRBV5-6 | CASSFVNEQFF | TGTGCCAGCAGCTTTGTAAATGAGCAGTTCTTC
- | TRBD2 | TRBJ2-3 | TRBV20-1 | CSAKASGRTDTQYF | TGCAGTGCTAAGGCTAGCGGCCGCACAGATACGCAGTATTTT
many | - | TRBJ1-6 | TRBV7-2 | CASSLGGRDNSPLHF | TGTGCCAGCAGCTTAGGAGGGCGTGATAATTCACCCCTCCACTTT
- | TRBD1 | TRBJ2-2 | TRBV29-1 | CSVSTQGVGELFF | TGCAGCGTTTCAACACAGGGGGTCGGGGAGCTGTTTTTT
few | - | TRBJ1-4 | TRBV11-3 | CASSLATRGGELFF | TGTGCCAGCAGCTTAGCAACGAGAGGAGGAGAACTGTTTTTT
many | - | TRBJ2-5 | TRBV28 | CASGRSGF | TGTGCCAGCGGGCGTTCTGGCTTC
many | - | TRBJ1-2 | TRBV20-1 | CSARATVGANYGYTF | TGCAGTGCTAGAGCTACAGTGGGTGCCAATTATGGCTACACCTTC
many | - | TRBJ2-7 | TRBV4-2 | CASSQEGGAREQYF | TGTGCCAGCAGCCAAGAAGGGGGGGCTCGCGAGCAGTACTTC
- | TRBD1 | TRBJ2-5 | TRBV6-2/TRBV6-3 | CASGTQGRETQYF | TGTGCCAGCGGAACACAGGGGAGAGAGACCCAGTACTTC
many | TRBD2 | TRBJ2-1 | TRBV11-3 | CASSSLAGSSYNEQFF | TGTGCCAGCAGCTCCCTAGCGGGATCCTCCTACAATGAGCAGTTCTTC
- | - | TRBJ2-3 | TRBV12-5 | CASGLNPDTQYF | TGTGCTAGTGGTTTGAATCCAGATACGCAGTATTTT
many | TRBD1 | TRBJ1-6 | TRBV7-3 | CASSPTGSINSPLHF | TGTGCCAGCAGCCCGACAGGGAGTATTAATTCACCCCTCCACTTT
- | - | TRBJ1-6 | TRBV28 | CASSFRYSSPLHF | TGTGCCAGCAGTTTCCGCTACAGTTCACCCCTCCACTTT
few | TRBD1 | TRBJ1-1 | TRBV9 | CASSGDRGGTEAFF | TGTGCCAGCAGCGGGGACAGGGGTGGCACTGAAGCTTTCTTT
many | TRBD1 | TRBJ1-2 | TRBV4-3 | CASSQQGVYGYTF | TGCGCCAGCAGCCAACAGGGGGTCTATGGCTACACCTTC
- | - | TRBJ1-1 | TRBV7-9 | CASSLEGSQWEAFF | TGTGCCAGCAGCTTAGAGGGGAGTCAATGGGAAGCTTTCTTT
few | - | TRBJ2-2 | TRBV5-4 | CASSSGLLTTGELFFF | -
- | - | TRBJ2-2 | TRBV12-3/TRBV12-4 | CASSLDREELFF | TGTGCCAGCAGTTTAGACAGGGAGGAGCTGTTTTTT
many | - | TRBJ2-7 | TRBV4-3 | CASSFHGGSSYEQYF | TGCGCCAGCAGCTTCCACGGGGGAAGCTCCTACGAGCAGTACTTC
- | - | TRBJ2-3 | TRBV15 | CAYGQGGSDTQYF | TGTGCCTATGGGCAGGGTGGTTCAGATACGCAGTATTTT
many | - | TRBJ2-7 | TRBV20-1 | CSARPPRGENEQYF | TGCAGTGCTAGGCCGCCCAGGGGCGAGAACGAGCAGTACTTC
- | TRBD2 | TRBJ2-7 | TRBV20-1 | CSASGTSLTEQYF | TGCAGTGCTTCCGGGACTAGCCTGACCGAGCAGTACTTC
few | - | TRBJ1-1 | TRBV4-3 | CASSQQIDRLNTEAFF | TGCGCCAGCAGCCAGCAGATAGACAGGCTGAACACTGAAGCTTTCTTT